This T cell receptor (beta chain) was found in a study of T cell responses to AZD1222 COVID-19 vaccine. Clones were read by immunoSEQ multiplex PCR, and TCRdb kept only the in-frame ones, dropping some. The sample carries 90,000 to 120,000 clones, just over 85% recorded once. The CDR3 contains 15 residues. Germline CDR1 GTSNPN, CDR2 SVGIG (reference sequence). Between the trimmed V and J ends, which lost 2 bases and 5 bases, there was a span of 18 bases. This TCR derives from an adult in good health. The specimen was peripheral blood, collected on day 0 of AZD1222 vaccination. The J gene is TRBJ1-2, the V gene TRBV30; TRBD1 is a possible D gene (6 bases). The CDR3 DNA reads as TGTGCCTGGAGTAGATACAGGGAGGGGGGATATGGCTACACCTTC. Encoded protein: CAWSRYREGGYGYTF.